This T cell receptor (beta chain) was recorded in a study of tumor-infiltrating T cells and Merkel cell polyomavirus (dated by TCRdb to 2016 to 2017). As for the study more broadly: In Merkel cell carcinoma patients, the study investigated CD8+ T cells specific for the Merkel cell polyomavirus KLL epitope. Patients presented at varying disease stages and were followed for a median of around 2.7 years, with a range of 1. The majority of whole-tumor samples consisted of approximately 25-micron curls cut from formalin-fixed, paraffin-embedded tissue blocks. Across the study, one tumor sample was a frozen nodal tumor digest and one was a flash-frozen core biopsy of a metastasis. Varied, non-standardized therapies, including chemotherapy, radiation and immunotherapies, were received by the patients. TRB sequencing covered KLL-tetramer-sorted cells from blood or tumor-infiltrating lymphocytes in around 15 samples, plus 12 matched whole-tumor samples.

Robust positive staining for Merkel cell polyomavirus Large T antigen was observed by immunohistochemistry in the tumors of all patients. The study included over ten Merkel cell carcinoma patients who had robust KLL-tetramer+ populations, above 0.04% of CD8+ T cells, in blood and/or cultured TIL. All patients were Caucasian, with a median age of roughly 65 years and a range of roughly 50 to 77 years. For patients with unknown primaries who presented with nodal disease, or in cases where primary tissue was insufficient, lymph node tumors were analyzed. To prepare the library, the immunoSEQ multiplex PCR assay was applied. Genomic DNA extraction, TRB sequencing and normalization were performed by Adaptive Biotechnologies (Seattle, WA). The study's processing was this. Clonality was calculated as one minus the Shannon entropy of productive TRB sequences, normalized by log2 of unique productive sequences. KLL-specific clonotypes in tumors were found by matching TCRbeta CDR3 amino acid sequences to the sequences from the tetramer-sorted sample of each patient. TCRdb retrieved this table from immuneACCESS and kept in-frame rearrangements only. Not all clones are present; in checked studies, unresolved V genes account for under half, and no reason is known for the remainder. V and J calls and clone size are given by that table; D and trimming were obtained from the DNA. Present in this sample are about 25,000 clones, 70% to 90% of which were seen just once. The top ten clones comprise roughly 3% of the sample.

Taken from the germline V gene (reference sequence), the CDR1 and CDR2 loops are MNHEY and SMNVEV. V has 6 bases trimmed and J has 6 bases trimmed; junction bases matching no gene number 11. The CDR3 has 15 amino acids, counting the end cysteine and phenylalanine. Only the CDR3 part of the read is kept: 45 bases, read in frame from the first base. Results and caveats for the whole study, not just this receptor: Significantly improved MCC-specific survival was associated with a higher fraction of KLL-specific T cells within tumors (about 1.8-18% versus about 0-0.15%). KLL-specific TRB repertoires proved diverse and largely private: among 300 to 400 unique sequences, only one clonotype was public, and a couple of patients shared that clonotype. A greater number of unique KLL-specific clonotypes in tumors (about 5-120 vs 0-3) was associated with a significant advantage in MCC-specific survival (P = 0.0051). One limitation of the study is the small sample size (n ≈ twelve patients). Because the study covered only a single viral epitope, T cells targeting other Merkel cell polyomavirus epitopes were not captured.

This clone has just one count. What antigen it recognizes has not been identified. No base-level quality is on record; no much larger clone is a single base apart. This TCR was recovered from a man aged 45-65 years with Merkel cell carcinoma. Sequenced material: lymph node tissue. The sequence joins TRBV27 to TRBJ2-3; 8 bases in between match TRBD1. The DNA sequence is given as TGTGCCAGCAGGACCCCGGGACAGGCCCCGGATACGCAGTATTTT. Translated, this gives CASRTPGQAPDTQYF.